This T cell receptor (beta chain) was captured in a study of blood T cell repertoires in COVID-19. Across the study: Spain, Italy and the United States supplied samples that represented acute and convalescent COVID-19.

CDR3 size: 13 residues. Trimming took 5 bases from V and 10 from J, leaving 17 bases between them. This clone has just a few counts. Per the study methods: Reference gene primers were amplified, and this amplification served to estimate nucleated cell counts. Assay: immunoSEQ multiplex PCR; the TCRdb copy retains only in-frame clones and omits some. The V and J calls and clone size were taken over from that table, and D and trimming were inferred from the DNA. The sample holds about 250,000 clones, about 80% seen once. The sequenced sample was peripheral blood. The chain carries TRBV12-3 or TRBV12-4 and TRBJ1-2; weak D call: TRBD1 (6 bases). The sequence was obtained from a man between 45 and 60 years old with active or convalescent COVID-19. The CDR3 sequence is CASSQGTALVYTF. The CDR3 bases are TGTGCCAGCAGTCAGGGGACGGCCTTAGTCTACACCTTC.